The entry that follows covers one T cell receptor beta chain sequence. Its antigen is not known. It is likely a read error, because the conserved phenylalanine at the end of the CDR3 is missing. No DNA is shown, since the ends of the CDR3 on it are uncertain; the CDR3 is the one TCRdb lists. This sample is drawn from a study of CD8+CD57+ T cells in acquired aplastic anemia. General observations from the study: Patients and controls shared 25 to 35 CD8+ CDR3 sequences, highly expressed in patients.

Patients sequenced had flow cytometry evidence of CD8+CD57+ cell expansion. Severe acquired aplastic anemia was present in all patients. Including both end residues, the CDR3 is 12 amino acids long. From germline, CDR1 is SGHTA and CDR2 FQGNSA. Genomic DNA, the template, was used for profiling of the TCR beta VDJ and CDR3. A single record per CDR3 protein comes from TCRdb applying MiXCR to the reads. The sample carries a few hundred thousand distinct CDR3 sequences, 82% recorded once. The chain links TRBV7-2 to TRBJ2-5; TRBD1, the table's D call, was not compared with the DNA. This clonotype was sampled from a human donor with aplastic anemia. The sample taken for sequencing was sorted CD4+, CD8+, or CD8+CD57+ T cells (not recorded which) from PBMCs. CDR3 amino acids: CAGRGARETHNL.